Below are 8 T cell receptor beta chains sequenced from a single sample in a study of beta chain features in type 1 diabetes. Investigators reverse transcribed all isolated RNA, so they sequenced expressed TCRB transcripts. Here immunoSEQ multiplex PCR was the method, and the copy in TCRdb shows in-frame clones only, minus some. Here the sample spans almost 350,000 clones, roughly a fifth being singletons. Sample: naive CD4+ T cells from blood. These receptors were taken from a woman between 18 and 29 years old in good health.

There are a few counts of this clone. The same CDR3 arises from other DNA sequences in this sample as well. The rearrangement links TRBV7-2 to TRBJ1-5; possibly TRBD1 for D (5 bases). Germline V gives CDR1 SGHTA, CDR2 FQGNSA. The CDR3 contains 13 residues. Between the trimmed V and J ends, which lost 1 base and 7 bases, there was a span of 8 bases. The CDR3 bases are TGTGCCAGCAGCTTAGGGCAGGGCCAGCCCCAGCATTTT. As protein: CASSLGQGQPQHF.

This clone was observed a handful of times. The chain recombines TRBV7-9 with TRBJ2-3; D is possibly TRBD1 (6 bases). The CDR3 extends over 13 amino acids. Germline lookup yields CDR1 SEHNR and CDR2 FQNEAQ (reference sequence). Trimming removed 10 bases from V and 0 bases from J, with 11 bases in between. The CDR3 is CAITDSSTDTQYF. CDR3 in DNA: TGTGCCATTACGGACAGTAGCACAGATACGCAGTATTTT.

The chain uses TRBV4-1 and TRBJ1-5; TRBD1 matches at 8 bases. Trimming at V came to 0 bases and at J to 0 bases, leaving 19 bases not matched to a gene. CDR1 MGHRA and CDR2 YSYEKL come from the germline V gene. The length of the CDR3 is 22 residues. CDR3 sequence reads: CASSQDRWGRGREDNSNQPQHF. DNA for the CDR3: TGCGCCAGCAGCCAAGACAGATGGGGCAGGGGGCGCGAGGATAATAGCAATCAGCCCCAGCATTTT.

This clone was recorded a few times. The gene calls are TRBV7-2 and TRBJ2-7; 7 bases agree with TRBD1. Trimming took 6 bases from V and 0 from J; bases not matched to a gene: 8. The CDR3 spans 15 residues. In germline, CDR1 is SGHTA, CDR2 FQGNSA. The DNA of the CDR3 is TGTGCCAGCAGGCTTGCCCGGGACAGCTCCTACGAGCAGTACTTC. It is translated as CASRLARDSSYEQYF.

V and J are TRBV19 and TRBJ1-5; 7 nucleotides align to TRBD1. Trimming removed 5 bases from V and 6 bases from J; junction bases left unmatched: 7. Germline CDR1 LNHDA, CDR2 SQIVND (reference sequence). There are 14 residues in the CDR3. The CDR3 here is CASSGLGQTQPQHF. In DNA form, the CDR3 reads TGTGCCAGTAGTGGGTTGGGACAGACTCAGCCCCAGCATTTT.

The gene calls are TRBV5-4 and TRBJ2-5; D might be TRBD2 (6 bases). The length of the CDR3 is 15 residues. V lost 4 bases and J 2 bases, leaving 15 bases between the germline ends. From germline, CDR1 is SGHNT and CDR2 YYREEE (reference sequence). Here the CDR3 reads CASSPRGSGQETQYF. The CDR3 region has the DNA TGTGCCAGCAGCCCCCGGGGTAGCGGACAAGAGACCCAGTACTTC.

This sequence joins TRBV9 and TRBJ2-7; D is unresolved. Germline CDR1 and CDR2: SGDLS and YYNGEE. The length of the CDR3 is 12 residues. Trimming removed 7 bases from V and 6 bases from J, with 14 bases in between. CDR3 residues: CASGPTPGEQYF. As DNA, the CDR3 is TGTGCCAGCGGCCCAACCCCTGGCGAGCAGTACTTC.

This clone turned up a few times. The J gene is TRBJ2-3, the V gene TRBV9; TRBD2 agrees at 12 bases. V lost 0 bases, J lost 0 bases, and 8 bases stayed unmatched. In germline, CDR1 is SGDLS, CDR2 YYNGEE. This CDR3 has 19 amino acids. CDR3 residues: CASSVATRGTSGSTDTQYF. The DNA of the CDR3 is TGTGCCAGCAGCGTAGCCACGAGGGGGACTAGCGGGAGCACAGATACGCAGTATTTT.